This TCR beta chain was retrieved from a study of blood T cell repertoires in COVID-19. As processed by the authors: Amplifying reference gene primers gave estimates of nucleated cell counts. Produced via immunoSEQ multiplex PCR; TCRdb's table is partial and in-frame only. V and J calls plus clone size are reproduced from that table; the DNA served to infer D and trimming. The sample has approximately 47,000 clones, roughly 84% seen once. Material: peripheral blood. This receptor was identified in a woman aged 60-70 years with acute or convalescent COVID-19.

The CDR3 sequence is CASSTTGATGELFF. For the CDR3, the DNA is TGTGCCAGCAGCACGACAGGGGCCACCGGGGAGCTGTTTTTT. The chain employs TRBV5-5 and TRBJ2-2; 8 bases agree with TRBD1. CDR1 is SGHKS and CDR2 is YYEKEE in the germline V gene (reference sequence). The length of the CDR3 is 14 residues. V trimming: 4 bases; J trimming: 4 bases; junction bases outside the gene matches: 3.